This entry describes one T cell receptor (beta chain). Its target is unknown. This specimen belongs to a study of OX40 agonist ivuxolimab in advanced cancers. About the study: Aged about 20 to 80 with a mean of 60 years, they were less than 90% male.

Using immunoSEQ multiplex PCR, the repertoire was profiled, and TCRdb retains in-frame clones only, with some absent. The sample includes approximately 58,000 clones, about four fifths of them seen just once. General study points: Determination of antigen specificity was not performed for the expanded peripheral T cells. By week 6 at 0.1 to 3.0 mg/kg, blood CD4+ and CD8+ T cells had expanded clonally.

Autoimmune disease history or systemic immunosuppression led to patient exclusion. The material sequenced was CD4+ or CD8+ T cells sorted from blood, taken in a trial of the OX40 agonist ivuxolimab. The TCR sequence derives from an adult with an advanced solid tumor such as melanoma, head and neck, liver or kidney cancer.

CDR3 in amino acids: CASMEGNDEKLFF. In DNA, the CDR3 is TGTGCCAGCATGGAGGGTAATGACGAAAAACTGTTTTTT. The V gene is TRBV6-1, the J gene TRBJ1-4; no reliable D call. Trimming removed 7 bases at V and 8 bases at J, with 14 bases between. Germline V gene data show CDR1 as MNHNS and CDR2 as SASEGT. The length of the CDR3 is 13 residues.